The 21 T cell receptor beta chains below were found in one sample sequenced in a study of blood T cell repertoires in COVID-19. Clones were sequenced by immunoSEQ multiplex PCR, and TCRdb holds only the in-frame ones, with some missing. The sample gives hundreds of thousands of clones, about four fifths of which show up once; nearly 5% is in the top ten. Sequenced sample: PBMCs or T cells enriched from blood (not recorded which). These receptor sequences come from a woman in her fifties or sixties who had been exposed to COVID-19.

This clone has just a few counts. The chain couples TRBV3-1 (or the pseudogene TRBV3-2) to TRBJ1-2; the D gene is possibly TRBD1 (6 bases). The CDR3 sequence is 13 residues long. Germline values: CDR1 LGHDT, CDR2 YNNKEL (reference sequence). Trimming stripped 1 base from V and 7 bases from J, with 10 bases between. CDR3 sequence (DNA): TGTGCCAGCAGCCAAGGGGGGGGCTTTGGCTACACCTTC. It yields the protein CASSQGGGFGYTF.

In this sample, this clone turned up a few times. The chain has TRBV7-2 and TRBJ1-2, with no clear D. The V end was cut by 8 bases, the J end by 3 bases, with 10 bases between. In germline, CDR1 is SGHTA, CDR2 FQGNSA. CDR3 size: 12 residues. The CDR3, as DNA: TGTGCCAGCTCCAGAGAGGACTATGGCTACACCTTC. Protein: CASSREDYGYTF.

V usage is TRBV27 and J usage is TRBJ2-3; TRBD1 aligns across 7 bases. The germline V gene has CDR1 MNHEY and CDR2 SMNVEV (reference sequence). CDR3 length equals 13 residues. The V and J ends lost 10 bases and 6 bases, in that order; junction bases with no gene match: 10. DNA for the CDR3: TGTGCCACCTCCGGGGCAGGGGGTGATACGCAGTATTTT. It codes for CATSGAGGDTQYF.

The V gene is TRBV7-2, the J gene TRBJ2-7, with D perhaps TRBD2 (6 bases). This CDR3 contains 13 residues. The V and J ends lost 4 bases and 2 bases respectively, with 9 bases between them. From germline, CDR1 is SGHTA and CDR2 FQGNSA. Here the CDR3 DNA reads TGTGCCAGCAGCTCGAGACTAGCCTACGAGCAGTACTTC. Protein sequence: CASSSRLAYEQYF.

The chain recombines TRBV5-1 with TRBJ1-2, with D perhaps TRBD1 (6 bases). V was shortened by 0 bases and J by 9 bases, with 18 bases between the two germline ends. This CDR3 is built from 15 residues. Germline assignment: CDR1 SGHRS and CDR2 YFSETQ. In DNA form, the CDR3 reads TGCGCCAGCAGCTTGGACGGACAGCAGTCTATGAGCTACACCTTC. It codes for CASSLDGQQSMSYTF.

The gene calls are TRBV28 and TRBJ2-3; 8 bases match TRBD2. The CDR3 runs to 14 residues. J gave up 2 bases and V 10 bases, and 8 bases lay outside the gene matches. Germline V gene sequence: CDR1 MDHEN, CDR2 SYDVKM. As DNA, the CDR3 is TGTGCCATCCGGGGGGGCCTAAACACAGATACGCAGTATTTT. Encoded protein: CAIRGGLNTDTQYF.

The genes are TRBV10-2 and TRBJ1-2, with 7 bases lining up with TRBD1. The length of the CDR3 is 13 residues. Germline assignment: CDR1 WSHSY and CDR2 SAAADI. J was trimmed by 5 bases and V by 11 bases; bases with no gene match: 11. The CDR3 coding sequence is TGCGCCTCAGGGACAGTTTTCTCGTATGGCTACACCTTC. Translated: CASGTVFSYGYTF.

The chain combines TRBV6-5 with TRBJ2-3; D is unclear. The CDR3 has 12 residues. The germline V and J ends were trimmed by 6 bases and 1 base, with 5 bases remaining between them. Germline lookup yields CDR1 MNHEY and CDR2 SVGAGI. The CDR3 spells CASSPGTDTQYF. Written as DNA, the CDR3 is TGTGCCAGCAGCCCCGGCACAGATACGCAGTATTTT.

The chain has TRBV7-9 and TRBJ2-7; weak D call: TRBD2 (6 bases). Germline V CDR1 and CDR2: SEHNR, FQNEAQ (reference sequence). The V gene lost 5 bases and the J gene lost 2 bases, with 16 bases spanning the gap. CDR3 length: 15 amino acids. CDR3: CASSPGVGGAYEQYF. For the CDR3, the DNA is TGTGCCAGCAGCCCGGGGGTTGGTGGGGCCTACGAGCAGTACTTC.

The V and J genes are TRBV7-2 and TRBJ2-4, with D possibly matching TRBD1 (7 bases). Germline loops: CDR1 SGHTA, CDR2 FQGNSA. This CDR3 comprises 14 residues. With 4 bases removed from V and 6 bases from J, the gap between germline ends came to 13 bases. Here the CDR3 DNA reads TGTGCCAGCAGCTCAGGGGGGACCCTAAACATTCAGTACTTC. It specifies CASSSGGTLNIQYF.

This clone was counted a single time. J is TRBJ2-4 and V is TRBV7-2; possible D gene TRBD1, 6 bases. Germline CDR1 reads SGHTA; CDR2 reads FQGNSA. This CDR3 is built from 15 residues. Trimming cost V 7 bases and J 2 bases, with 15 bases left between them. The CDR3 reads CASNNPRGTKNIQYF. The CDR3 nucleotides read TGTGCCAGCAACAATCCCAGGGGAACCAAAAACATTCAGTACTTC.

The V gene is TRBV7-6, the J gene TRBJ2-2; 13 bases are shared with TRBD2. This CDR3 has 18 residues. Trimming took 5 bases from V and 6 from J; bases not matched to a gene: 12. In germline, CDR1 is SGHVS, CDR2 FNYEAQ. The CDR3 sequence: CASSPRTSGGKGPGELFF. In DNA, the CDR3 is TGTGCCAGCAGCCCCCGGACTAGCGGGGGTAAGGGGCCCGGGGAGCTGTTTTTT.

The CDR3 reads CSAIHDTTEAFF. Here the CDR3 DNA reads TGCAGCGCGATACATGACACAACTGAAGCTTTCTTT. The chain links TRBV29-1 to TRBJ1-1; D not certain. Trimming pared 7 bases from V and 5 bases from J, leaving 14 bases between. Germline CDR1 reads SQVTM; CDR2 reads ANQGSEA. The CDR3 has 12 residues.

V usage is TRBV7-9 and J usage is TRBJ1-3; D is unclear. The V gene's germline CDR1 is SEHNR and CDR2 FQNEAQ (reference sequence). Trimming removed 1 base at V and 11 bases at J, with 9 bases between. This CDR3 has 12 amino acids. The CDR3 loop reads CASSLDTHAIYF. The CDR3 region has the DNA TGTGCCAGCAGCTTAGACACCCATGCCATATATTTT.

This chain connects TRBV30 to TRBJ2-1; TRBD1 might be the D (6 bases). The CDR3 contains 15 residues. From germline, CDR1 is GTSNPN and CDR2 SVGIG (reference sequence). Trimming removed 2 bases from V and 6 bases from J, with 17 bases in between. The DNA of the CDR3 is TGTGCCTGGAGTAAGTGGACCAGGGGTTTCAATGAGCAGTTCTTC. It specifies CAWSKWTRGFNEQFF.

This chain uses TRBV19 with TRBJ1-4; a possible D gene is TRBD1 (5 bases). Trimming pared 5 bases from V and 8 bases from J, leaving 15 bases between. The CDR3 extends over 14 amino acids. In germline, CDR1 is LNHDA, CDR2 SQIVND (reference sequence). Here the CDR3 reads CASSPPGVREKLFF. In DNA, the CDR3 is TGTGCCAGTAGTCCCCCGGGGGTACGAGAAAAACTGTTTTTT.

The chain has TRBV3-1 (or the pseudogene TRBV3-2) and TRBJ1-1, with D maybe TRBD1 (5 bases). This CDR3 contains 15 residues. V lost 3 bases and J lost 1, with 12 bases in between. The germline gives CDR1 LGHDT, CDR2 YNNKEL (reference sequence). The CDR3 sequence: CASSQTQAPNTEAFF. The CDR3 coding sequence is TGTGCCAGCAGCCAGACACAGGCCCCGAACACTGAAGCTTTCTTT.

This clone appeared once. The chain couples TRBV27 to TRBJ2-3; D possibly corresponds to TRBD2 (5 bases). CDR3 length: 14 amino acids. The V gene's germline CDR1 is MNHEY and CDR2 SMNVEV (reference sequence). Trimming took 4 bases from V and 1 from J, leaving 9 bases between them. Written as DNA, the CDR3 is TGTGCCAGCAGTTCCAGCGGACGCACAGATACGCAGTATTTT. Translating it yields CASSSSGRTDTQYF.

J is TRBJ2-3 and V is TRBV19; no reliable D call. The V and J ends lost 5 bases and 2 bases respectively, with 8 bases between them. Germline V gene sequence: CDR1 LNHDA, CDR2 SQIVND (reference sequence). The CDR3 extends over 13 amino acids. This CDR3 is CASSSLATDTQYF. The CDR3 DNA reads TGTGCCAGTAGTTCTTTAGCCACAGATACGCAGTATTTT.

This clone was detected only once. The rearrangement links TRBV2 to TRBJ2-3; D unresolved. There are 16 residues in the CDR3. The germline V gene has CDR1 SNHLY and CDR2 FYNNEI. Trimming left V 4 bases short and J 0 bases short, with 14 bases between. The DNA for the CDR3 is TGTGCCAGCAGTGGGCAAAGAATCCCTAGCACAGATACGCAGTATTTT. Protein: CASSGQRIPSTDTQYF.

CDR3 region: CASSQDQGENEKLFF. In nucleotides, the CDR3 is TGTGCCAGCAGCCAAGACCAGGGTGAGAATGAAAAACTGTTTTTT. The V gene is TRBV3-1 (or the pseudogene TRBV3-2), the J gene TRBJ1-4; TRBD1 might be the D (5 bases). This CDR3 has 15 amino acids. V was clipped by 0 bases and J by 5 bases, with 10 bases between them. The germline V gene encodes CDR1 LGHDT and CDR2 YNNKEL (reference sequence).